This T cell receptor beta chain derives from a study of blood T cell repertoires in COVID-19. Study overall: Researchers got acute and convalescent COVID-19 samples from the United States, Italy and Spain. The analysed material was cDNA or gDNA that came from T cells, B-cell-depleted T cells, or PBMCs.

TCRdb's copy holds only in-frame clones and misses some; the assay was immunoSEQ multiplex PCR. The table includes about 150,000 clones, approximately 84% detected once. The CDR3 runs 17 residues. From germline, CDR1 is MNHEY and CDR2 SMNVEV (reference sequence). V dropped 5 bases and J dropped 0; count of bases not matched to a gene: 6. The chain carries TRBV27 and TRBJ2-6, with TRBD1 matching 8 bases. Sequenced sample: peripheral blood. The clonotype comes from a human donor with acute or convalescent COVID-19. The donor label of this sample is uncertain. CDR3 sequence reads: CASSPRTGNSGANVLTF. The CDR3 nucleotides are TGTGCCAGCAGTCCCCGGACAGGGAACTCTGGGGCCAACGTCCTGACTTTC.